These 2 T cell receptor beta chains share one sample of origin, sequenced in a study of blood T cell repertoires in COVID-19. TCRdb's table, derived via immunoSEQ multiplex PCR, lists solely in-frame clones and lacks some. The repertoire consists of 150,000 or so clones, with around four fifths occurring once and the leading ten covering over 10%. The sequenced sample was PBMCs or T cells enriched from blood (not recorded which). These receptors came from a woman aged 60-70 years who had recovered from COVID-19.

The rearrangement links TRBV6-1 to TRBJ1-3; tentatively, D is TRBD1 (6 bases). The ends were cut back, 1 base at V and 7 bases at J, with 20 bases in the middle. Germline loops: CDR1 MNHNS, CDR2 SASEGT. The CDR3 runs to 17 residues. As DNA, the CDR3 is TGTGCCAGCAGTGAAGGGGGGCAGGGATCCCCCCAGAACACCATATATTTT. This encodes CASSEGGQGSPQNTIYF.

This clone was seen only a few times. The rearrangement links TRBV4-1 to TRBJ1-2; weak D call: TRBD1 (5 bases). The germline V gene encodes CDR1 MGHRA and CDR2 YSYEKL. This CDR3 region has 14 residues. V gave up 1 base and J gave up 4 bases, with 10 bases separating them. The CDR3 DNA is TGCGCCAGCAGCCAAGGGGAGGGGAGCTATGGCTACACCTTC. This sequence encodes CASSQGEGSYGYTF.